A selection of T cell receptor beta chains follows, all from one sample in a study of T cells in Graves' hyperthyroidism and ophthalmopathy. In TCRdb, the multiplex PCR reads were re-called with MiXCR into one record per CDR3 protein. The data contain fewer than 400,000 distinct CDR3 sequences, approximately 15% of them seen just once; the ten biggest clones take up around 35%. The sample comprised blood. The source is a man aged 25-45 years with Graves' hyperthyroidism. Each CDR3 is given with its conserved first and last residue. D genes are given only for firm matches. The size of a clone is reported for some rows only, either as once, few or many, or as a class for expanded clones.

>NA|TRBJ1-1|TRBV5-8|NA
TGTGCCAGCAGCTGGGGGGGGACCGCTTTCTTT
CASSWGGTAFF
>many|TRBJ2-1|TRBV12-3/TRBV12-4|NA
TGTGCCAGCAGAAGCCAGGGCAATGAGCAGTTCTTC
CASRSQGNEQFF
>few|TRBJ2-2|TRBV20-1|NA
TGCAGTGCTAGACGTTCAGAAACCACCGGGGAGCTGTTTTTT
CSARRSETTGELFF
>NA|TRBJ2-1|TRBV4-1|NA
TGCGCCAGCAGTTCCAACGGGGAGCAGTTCTTC
CASSSNGEQFF
>few|TRBJ2-1|TRBV9|TRBD2
TGTGCCAGCAGCGTACCCGGGGTAGCGGGATACAATGAGCAGTTCTTC
CASSVPGVAGYNEQFF
>many|TRBJ2-7|TRBV11-1|TRBD1
TGTGCCAGCAGCAGATCCGGGACAGGAGCCTACGAGCAGTACTTC
CASSRSGTGAYEQYF
>many|TRBJ2-7|TRBV7-2|NA
TGTGCCAGCAGCCTCTCATCGTTAAGTGGGTACGAGCAGTACTTC
CASSLSSLSGYEQYF
>few|TRBJ2-1|TRBV29-1|NA
TGCAGCGTCGAGGGACACTACAATGAGCAGTTCTTC
CSVEGHYNEQFF
>few|TRBJ1-2|TRBV5-4|TRBD1
TGTGCCAGCAGCAAACCGGGACAGGGCGACTATGGCTACACCTTC
CASSKPGQGDYGYTF
>NA|TRBJ1-1|TRBV4-1|NA
TGCGCCAGCAGCCTTTTCCCCACCCGGTTGCGCACTGAAGCTTTCTTT
CASSLFPTRLRTEAFF
>many|TRBJ1-1|TRBV6-1|NA
TGTGCCAGCAGTACAGGGAAAGTAAGTGAAGCTTTCTTT
CASSTGKVSEAFF
>few|TRBJ2-3|TRBV6-5|NA
TGTGCCAGCAGTCACTCACGACAGGGGAGGGCAGATACGCAGTATTTT
CASSHSRQGRADTQYF
>many|TRBJ2-3|TRBV12-3/TRBV12-4|NA
TGTGCCAGCAGTTTTATGGGTAGCACAGATACGCAGTATTTT
CASSFMGSTDTQYF
>NA|TRBJ2-5|TRBV7-8|NA
TGTGCCAGCAGCTTAGTACAGAAGCAAGAGACCCAGTACTTC
CASSLVQKQETQYF
>many|TRBJ2-7|TRBV30|NA
TGTGCCTGGAGCGTACCCCTGAATCAGATCTTGAGTAGCGAGCAGTACTTC
CAWSVPLNQILSSEQYF
>many|TRBJ2-7|TRBV5-1|NA
TGCGCCAGCAGCTTGGCCCGTTGGGACCTGAGGGTGGAGCAGTACTTC
CASSLARWDLRVEQYF
>few|TRBJ2-2|TRBV27|TRBD2
TGTGCCACAGCAGGGACTAGCGGGAGTAACGGGGAGCTGTTTTTT
CATAGTSGSNGELFF